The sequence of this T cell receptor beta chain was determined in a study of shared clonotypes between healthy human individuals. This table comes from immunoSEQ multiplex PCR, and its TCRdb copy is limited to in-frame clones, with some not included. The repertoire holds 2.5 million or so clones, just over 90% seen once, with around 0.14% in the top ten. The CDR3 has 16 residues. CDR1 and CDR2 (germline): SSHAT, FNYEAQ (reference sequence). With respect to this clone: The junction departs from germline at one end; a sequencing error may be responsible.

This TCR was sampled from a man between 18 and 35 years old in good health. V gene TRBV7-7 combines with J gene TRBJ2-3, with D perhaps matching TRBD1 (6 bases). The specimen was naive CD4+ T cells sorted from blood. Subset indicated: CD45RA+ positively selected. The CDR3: CASSRGQSGGTDTQYF. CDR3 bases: TGTGCTAGCAGCCGCGGACAGTCAGGAGGCACAGATACGCAGTATTTT.